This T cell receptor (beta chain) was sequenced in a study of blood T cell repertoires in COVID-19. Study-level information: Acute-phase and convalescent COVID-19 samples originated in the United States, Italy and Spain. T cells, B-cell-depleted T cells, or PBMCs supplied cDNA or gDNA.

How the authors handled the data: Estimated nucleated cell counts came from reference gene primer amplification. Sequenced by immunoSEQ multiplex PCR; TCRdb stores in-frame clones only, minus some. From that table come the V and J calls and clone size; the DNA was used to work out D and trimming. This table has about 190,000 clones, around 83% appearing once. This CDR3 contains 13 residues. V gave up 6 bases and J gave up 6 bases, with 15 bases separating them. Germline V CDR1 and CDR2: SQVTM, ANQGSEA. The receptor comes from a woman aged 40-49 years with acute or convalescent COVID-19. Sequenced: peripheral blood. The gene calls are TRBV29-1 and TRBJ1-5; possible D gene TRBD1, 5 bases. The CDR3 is CSVGREVGQPQHF. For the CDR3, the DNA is TGCAGCGTGGGACGGGAGGTTGGTCAGCCCCAGCATTTT.